This entry lists 16 T cell receptor beta chains sequenced from one sample in a study of blood T cells in healthy people across ages. The second PCR ran about 6 to 12 cycles with a sample-barcoded 5' primer and J-beta primers. TCRdb re-called the 5' RACE reads through MiXCR, storing one row per CDR3 protein. In the table there are 800,000 or so distinct CDR3 sequences, about 45% of which are singletons. Sequenced input: blood. Receptor source: an elderly man in good health.

This clonotype turned up a few times. V usage is TRBV9 and J usage is TRBJ2-1, with 11 positions matching TRBD1. This CDR3 has 17 residues. Germline V lookup: CDR1 SGDLS, CDR2 YYNGEE. V lost 1 base, J lost 9 bases, and 12 bases stayed unmatched. The CDR3 protein is CASSVMGPGQGVGEQFF. The CDR3, as DNA: TGTGCCAGCAGCGTAATGGGACCGGGACAGGGGGTTGGTGAGCAGTTCTTC.

V is TRBV20-1 and J is TRBJ2-5; 7 bases are a match to TRBD1. This CDR3 region has 14 residues. V gave up 2 bases and J gave up 2 bases; unmatched junction bases: 5. Looked up from germline, CDR1 is DFQATT and CDR2 is SNEGSKA (reference sequence). Written as DNA, the CDR3 is TGCAGTGCTAGATTTCCGGGACAGCAAGAGACCCAGTACTTC. Translating gives CSARFPGQQETQYF.

This chain uses TRBV11-2 with TRBJ2-2; D uncertain. This CDR3 is 13 amino acids long. Germline values: CDR1 SGHAT, CDR2 FQNNGV. V lost 10 bases and J 1 base, leaving 10 bases between the germline ends. The CDR3 DNA reads as TGTGCCACCCTTAACGGGAACACCGGGGAGCTGTTTTTT. Its protein is CATLNGNTGELFF. Filled out from reference TRBV11-2 and TRBJ2-2, the complete variable domain reads EAGVAQSPRYKIIEKRQSVAFWCNPISGHATLYWYQQILGQGPKLLIQFQNNGVVDDSQLPKDRFSAERLKGVDSTLKIQPAKLEDSAVYLCATLNGNTGELFFGEGSRLTVL.

Only one count was recorded for this clonotype. The chain joins TRBV7-2 to TRBJ1-2, with D perhaps TRBD1 (6 bases). CDR1 and CDR2 from the germline V gene are SGHTA and FQGNSA. The CDR3 sequence is 15 residues long. With 5 bases removed from V and 2 bases from J, the gap between germline ends came to 15 bases. CDR3 nucleotides: TGTGCCAGCAGCCCGATGCCTGGGGGCAACTATGGCTACACCTTC. As protein: CASSPMPGGNYGYTF.

The chain joins TRBV29-1 to TRBJ2-5; possible D gene TRBD1, 6 bases. Per the germline V gene, CDR1 is SQVTM and CDR2 is ANQGSEA. Deletions cut 3 bases from V and 6 bases from J, with 14 bases between. CDR3 length: 13 residues. The CDR3 DNA reads as TGCAGCGTTGACCAGACAGGCCAGAAGACCCAGTACTTC. This translates into CSVDQTGQKTQYF.

The chain has TRBV18 and TRBJ2-1, with 8 bases aligning to TRBD1. This CDR3 has 19 residues. CDR1 and CDR2 (germline): KGHSH, LQKENI. J lost 10 bases, V lost 1 base, and 21 bases had no gene match. This CDR3 is CASSPLARGTGGAGGEQFF. The CDR3 DNA sequence: TGTGCCAGCTCACCACTTGCCAGGGGGACAGGTGGGGCAGGAGGCGAGCAGTTCTTC. The full variable domain, its missing parts supplied by reference TRBV18 and TRBJ2-1, is NAGVMQNPRHLVRRRGQEARLRCSPMKGHSHVYWYRQLPEEGLKFMVYLQKENIIDESGMPKERFSAEFPKEGPSILRIQQVVRGDSAAYFCASSPLARGTGGAGGEQFFGPGTRLTVL.

This clonotype was observed many times. J is TRBJ2-7 and V is TRBV28, with D maybe TRBD2 (5 bases). Trimming shortened V by 4 bases and J by 5 bases, and 6 bases separated the two germline ends. The CDR3 loop spans 11 amino acids. Germline V gene data show CDR1 as MDHEN and CDR2 as SYDVKM. In nucleotides, the CDR3 is TGTGCCAGCAGTTCTAGCCACGAGCAGTACTTC. Translating gives CASSSSHEQYF.

J is TRBJ1-1 and V is TRBV12-3 or TRBV12-4; weak D call: TRBD1 (5 bases). This CDR3 contains 13 residues. Trimming shortened V by 5 bases and J by 6 bases, and 13 bases separated the two germline ends. Here the CDR3 reads CASSAGQMAEAFF. The CDR3 bases are TGTGCCAGCAGTGCAGGGCAGATGGCTGAAGCTTTCTTT.

The chain has TRBV11-3 and TRBJ1-1; no reliable D call. The CDR3 is made up of 15 amino acids. Germline loops: CDR1 SGHNT, CDR2 YENEEA. The V gene lost 5 bases and the J gene lost 4 bases, with 17 bases spanning the gap. The chain's CDR3 is CASSPVGQSGTEAFF. In DNA form, the CDR3 reads TGTGCCAGCAGCCCAGTGGGCCAGTCGGGCACTGAAGCTTTCTTT.

At least ten counts were recorded for this clonotype. The gene calls are TRBV7-2 and TRBJ1-5; D remains ambiguous. V dropped 6 bases and J dropped 3 bases, with 6 bases sitting between them. Per the germline V gene, CDR1 is SGHTA and CDR2 is FQGNSA. CDR3 size: 12 residues. CDR3 residues: CASSPDNQPQHF. CDR3 DNA sequence: TGTGCCAGCAGTCCAGACAATCAGCCCCAGCATTTT.

This clonotype was seen many times. The V gene is TRBV12-3 or TRBV12-4, the J gene TRBJ2-5; 7 bases map to TRBD2. The V segment lost 3 bases and the J segment 5 bases; nucleotides outside the gene matches: 6. The CDR3 sequence is 14 residues long. CDR3 in DNA: TGTGCCAGCAGTTTCGGGGGAGGGAGCGAGACCCAGTACTTC. Translated, it gives CASSFGGGSETQYF.

The V and J genes are TRBV28 and TRBJ2-3, with D possibly matching TRBD2 (6 bases). The CDR3 has 14 amino acids. In germline, CDR1 is MDHEN, CDR2 SYDVKM. V was cut by 5 bases and J by 4 bases, with 13 bases left in between. This chain's CDR3 is CASSIIGSSDTQYF. In DNA form, the CDR3 reads TGTGCCAGCAGTATTATCGGGAGCTCAGATACGCAGTATTTT.

This clonotype was recorded a few times. V gene TRBV2 combines with J gene TRBJ2-5, with D tentatively TRBD1 or TRBD2 (5 bases each). The germline gives CDR1 SNHLY, CDR2 FYNNEI. Trimming shortened V by 2 bases and J by 5 bases, and 15 bases separated the two germline ends. The CDR3 loop spans 15 amino acids. CDR3 sequence: CASSELQGREETQYF. CDR3 coding DNA: TGTGCCAGCAGTGAACTTCAGGGTAGGGAGGAGACCCAGTACTTC.

The chain joins TRBV7-2 to TRBJ2-7; tentatively, D is TRBD1 (6 bases). The CDR3 is 15 amino acids. Trimming left V 3 bases short and J 1 base short, with 13 bases between. CDR1 is SGHTA and CDR2 is FQGNSA in the germline V gene. The CDR3 DNA reads as TGTGCCAGCAGCTTTGCTGGGACACCGTCCTACGAGCAGTACTTC. Protein product: CASSFAGTPSYEQYF.

This clonotype showed up just once. The junction departs from germline at one end; a sequencing error may be responsible. The chain combines TRBV7-9 with TRBJ2-7; 8 bases fit TRBD1. Per the germline V gene, CDR1 is SEHNR and CDR2 is FQNEAQ (reference sequence). The CDR3 has 17 amino acids. The CDR3 protein is CASSLESIADRAYGQYF. The CDR3 DNA follows: TGTGCCAGCAGCTTAGAAAGTATTGCGGACAGGGCCTACGGGCAGTACTTC.

The sample holds a few counts of this clonotype. V usage is TRBV29-1 and J usage is TRBJ2-7; TRBD2 might be the D (5 bases). The J call is uncertain, as TRBJ2-5 better fits the DNA end. This CDR3 has 11 residues. CDR1 and CDR2 (germline): SQVTM, ANQGSEA. DNA for the CDR3: TGCAGCGTTGCGAGGGAGGAGACCCAGTACTTC. It yields the protein CSVAREETQYF.